This paragraph reports one T cell receptor (beta chain). Its antigen is undetermined. TCR beta libraries were prepared from cDNA with unique molecular identifiers. TCRdb reprocessed the PCR reads via MiXCR and lists one record per CDR3 protein. The sample lists roughly 540,000 distinct CDR3 sequences, under 40% occurring once. This entry comes from a study of post-analysis software for immune sequencing data. In the study overall: Relapsing-remitting, secondary progressive and progressive-relapsing forms made up the multiple sclerosis disease courses.

Study-wide points: A significant reduction in normalized Chao1 diversity was observed in multiple sclerosis patients versus controls. When patients were compared with controls, about 5 TRBV segments were more frequent, TRBV5-6, TRBV5-1 and TRBV20-1 among them.

The CDR3 covers 16 residues. Germline CDR1 is SGHVS and CDR2 is FNYEAQ. V dropped 2 bases and J dropped 6 bases, with 19 bases sitting between them. The V call is TRBV7-6, the J call TRBJ2-5, with a possible D match to TRBD1 (6 bases). The TCR originated in a girl aged 2-17 years with multiple sclerosis. Sequencing used blood. In nucleotides, the CDR3 is TGTGCCAGCAGCTTAAACGAGGGGGTGTCGGGAAAGACCCAGTACTTC. Protein product: CASSLNEGVSGKTQYF.